Listed below are T cell receptor beta chains from one sample, sequenced in a study of chemoradiotherapy in HPV16-positive cancers. Assay used: immunoSEQ multiplex PCR; TCRdb lists only in-frame clones, some missing. This sample has roughly 12,000 clones; around 90% occur once, and the top ten carry 4.5% to 7%. The specimen was blood, collected from a patient who underwent chemoradiotherapy. The receptors come from a human donor with HPV-associated anogenital cancer. Both conserved end residues are part of each CDR3. Fields, in order: clone size, D gene, J gene, V gene, CDR3 DNA, CDR3 protein. D genes are given only for firm matches. The listing skips clone size in some rows; elsewhere it reads once, few, many or a size class.

>once|TRBD1|TRBJ1-1|TRBV6-5
TGTGCCAGCAGTTACTCCTACAGGGGGGCGACTGAAGCTTTCTTT
CASSYSYRGATEAFF
>once|-|TRBJ1-4|TRBV5-4
TGTGCCAGCAGCTTTTCAGGAGCTAGTAATGAAAAACTGTTTTTT
CASSFSGASNEKLFF
>-|TRBD1|TRBJ1-1|TRBV7-9
TGTGCCAGCAGCTTAGGGACAGGGAGAGAAGCTTTCTTT
CASSLGTGREAFF
>-|TRBD1|TRBJ1-3|TRBV25-1
TGTGCCAGCAGTGAGCCCCCCGACAGGGCTTACTCTGGAAACACCATATATTTT
CASSEPPDRAYSGNTIYF
>-|-|TRBJ2-2|TRBV4-1
TGCGCCAGCAGCCAAGGTTTCGGGGGTCGGACCGGGGAGCTGTTTTTT
CASSQGFGGRTGELFF
>-|-|TRBJ2-7|TRBV10-2
TGCGCCAGCGGGTTAGATGGGCCTGATCCCCGGAGGCAGTACTTC
CASGLDGPDPRRQYF
>-|-|TRBJ2-1|TRBV7-2
TGTGCCAGCACCCTCCGTAAAGGTTACAATGAGCAGTTCTTC
CASTLRKGYNEQFF
>-|-|TRBJ1-1|TRBV6-5
TGTGCCAGCAGTACTGGACATCCGAACACTGAAGCTTTCTTT
CASSTGHPNTEAFF
>-|TRBD1|TRBJ1-6|TRBV12-5
TGTGCTAGTGGTTTGGTTACAGGGGGAAATTCACCCCTCCACTTT
CASGLVTGGNSPLHF
>-|-|TRBJ1-4|TRBV18
TGTGCCAGCTCACCGGACCGATGGAATGAAAAACTGTTTTTT
CASSPDRWNEKLFF
>-|-|TRBJ2-2|TRBV19
TGTGCCAGTAATTCGGCTAGCCGAGTCGGCGGGGAGCTGTTTTTT
CASNSASRVGGELFF
>-|TRBD1|TRBJ2-5|TRBV18
TGTGCCAGCTCGCGGACAGGGGGTACCCAAGAGACCCAGTACTTC
CASSRTGGTQETQYF
>-|TRBD2|TRBJ2-3|TRBV11-3
TGTGCCAGCAGCTTATGGGGTAGCGGGGGGTCAGATACGCAGTATTTT
CASSLWGSGGSDTQYF
>once|-|TRBJ1-1|TRBV2
TGTGCCAGCACCCAAGGGGGGGGCCGAACAGGGACTGAAGCTTTCTTT
CASTQGGGRTGTEAFF
>-|-|TRBJ2-7|TRBV6-1
TGTGCCAGCACTCCCCGAAGCCTATACGAGCAGTACTTC
CASTPRSLYEQYF
>-|TRBD1|TRBJ1-2|TRBV27
TGTGCCAGCAGCCCTCAAGCCCCCATGGACAGGGGGCACGGTGGCTACACCTTC
CASSPQAPMDRGHGGYTF
>-|-|TRBJ1-2|TRBV12-5
TGTGCTAGTGGTTTGGACCCAGGACGTGGCTACACCTTC
CASGLDPGRGYTF
>few|TRBD2|TRBJ2-1|TRBV27
TGTGCCAGCAGCCCGGGACTAGAACAGTTCTTC
CASSPGLEQFF
>once|-|TRBJ2-3|TRBV27
TGTGCCAGCAGTCGACTCCCGGGACAAGCTAGCACAGATACGCAGTATTTT
CASSRLPGQASTDTQYF
>-|TRBD1|TRBJ1-3|TRBV5-4
TGTGCCAGCAGCACGGGGACAGGGATGAGAAACACCATATATTTT
CASSTGTGMRNTIYF
>-|TRBD2|TRBJ2-5|TRBV5-1
TGCGCCAGCAGCTTAGGGACTAGTGGAGAGACCCAGTACTTC
CASSLGTSGETQYF
>-|-|TRBJ1-1|TRBV7-9
TGTGCCAGCAGCTTGAGTCTGAACACTGAAGCTTTCTTT
CASSLSLNTEAFF
>-|-|TRBJ2-5|TRBV11-2
TGTGCCAGCAGCTCGGACAGCTACCAAGAGACCCAGTACTTC
CASSSDSYQETQYF
>-|-|TRBJ1-1|TRBV11-2
TGTGCCAGCAGCTCTAACGAAAGGGCTTTCTTT
CASSSNERAFF
>-|TRBD2|TRBJ2-3|TRBV30
TGTGCCTGGAACGCCGGACTAGCGGGGGGGACAGATACGCAGTATTTT
CAWNAGLAGGTDTQYF
>-|TRBD1|TRBJ2-1|TRBV10-2
TGCGCCACAGGGGGCGAGGACAATGAGCAGTTCTTC
CATGGEDNEQFF
>-|-|TRBJ2-2|TRBV5-1
TGCGCCAGCAGCCCAGGGGCCCCGAACACCGGGGAGCTGTTTTTT
CASSPGAPNTGELFF
>-|-|TRBJ1-1|TRBV10-3
TGTGCCATCGGGGTCTCGACTCGGAGAGGGACTGAAGCTTTCTTT
CAIGVSTRRGTEAFF
>-|-|TRBJ2-1|TRBV11-3
TGTGTCAGCAGCCCCAACAGGGGAGGGAATGAGCAGTTCTTC
CVSSPNRGGNEQFF
>once|TRBD2|TRBJ2-7|TRBV6-5
TGTGCCAGCAGTTATCGGACTAGCGGCACCTACGAGCAGTACTTC
CASSYRTSGTYEQYF
>-|-|TRBJ2-1|TRBV11-1
TGTGCCAGCAGCTTAGGTAGGGGCGCTTTTAATGAGCAGTTCTTC
CASSLGRGAFNEQFF
>once|-|TRBJ2-2|TRBV2
TGTGCCAGCAGGAGAGAGACCGGGGAGCTGTTTTTT
CASRRETGELFF
>-|-|TRBJ2-5|TRBV11-2
TGTGCCAGCAGCTTAGAAGCCCGCGGGGAAGAGACCCAGTACTTC
CASSLEARGEETQYF
>-|TRBD1|TRBJ1-4|TRBV28
TGTGCCAGCAGTGTCTCCGGGACAGGGGCCGGAAAACTGTTTTTT
CASSVSGTGAGKLFF
>few|-|TRBJ1-1|TRBV30
TGTGCCTGGAGTAATCCCGGACAGATATGGACGGAGACTGAAGCTTTCTTT
CAWSNPGQIWTETEAFF
>-|TRBD1|TRBJ1-2|TRBV6-5
TGTGCCAGCAGGGGACAGGCACATGGCTACACCTTC
CASRGQAHGYTF
>-|-|TRBJ1-4|TRBV25-1
TGTGCCAGCAGTGAATCCGGGGGGACTGGAAAACTGTTTTTT
CASSESGGTGKLFF
>-|-|TRBJ2-2|TRBV5-1
TGCGCCAGCAGCTTGGGGGCGGGGATCACCGGGGAGCTGTTTTTT
CASSLGAGITGELFF
>few|-|TRBJ2-2|TRBV5-1
TGCGCCAGCAGCTTGGGAAACACCGGGGAGCTGTTTTTT
CASSLGNTGELFF
>-|TRBD2|TRBJ2-1|TRBV2
TGTGCCAGCGGAACTAGCGGGGCGGATGAGCAGTTCTTC
CASGTSGADEQFF
>-|-|TRBJ2-1|TRBV5-1
TGCGCCAGCACAGGAAGGGGGGTAGATGAGCAGTTCTTC
CASTGRGVDEQFF
>-|-|TRBJ2-1|TRBV30
TGTGCCTTATACAGGGGAGGGAATGAGCAGTTCTTC
CALYRGGNEQFF
>-|-|TRBJ2-5|TRBV7-9
TGTGCCAGCAGCTTACAGGACTGGGGAAACCAAGAGACCCAGTACTTC
CASSLQDWGNQETQYF
>once|-|TRBJ2-3|TRBV2
TGTGCCAGCAGACTGAGGGGGGTGGTGACAGATACGCAGTATTTT
CASRLRGVVTDTQYF
>-|-|TRBJ1-2|TRBV29-1
TGCAGCGTTGAAACCAGGGCCAACTATGGCTACACCTTC
CSVETRANYGYTF
>-|TRBD2|TRBJ2-3|TRBV4-1
TGCGCCAGCAGCCAACCCTCCGGGACTAGCGACGTGGTATATAGGACGCAGTATTTT
CASSQPSGTSDVVYRTQYF
>few|-|TRBJ1-6|TRBV2
TGTGCCAGCAGTGAATCGGGGGGGCCGAATTCACCCCTCCACTTT
CASSESGGPNSPLHF
>-|TRBD1|TRBJ1-5|TRBV15
TGTGCCACCAGCAGGGAAATAGGGGGACAGACTAATCAGCCCCAGCATTTT
CATSREIGGQTNQPQHF
>-|TRBD1|TRBJ1-4|TRBV19
TGTGCCAGTAGTATGGGACAGGGGGCTGTTAATGAAAAACTGTTTTTT
CASSMGQGAVNEKLFF
>-|-|TRBJ2-3|TRBV7-9
TGTGCCAGCAGCTATCAAGATACGCAGTATTTT
CASSYQDTQYF
>-|-|TRBJ2-1|TRBV6-1
TGTGCCAGCAGTGAAGGGTCTACTGGTCGCCCTGCGCAGTTCTTC
CASSEGSTGRPAQFF
>-|-|TRBJ2-7|TRBV2
TGTGCCAGCAGTTTCGACAGATCCTACGAGCAGTACTTC
CASSFDRSYEQYF
>-|TRBD2|TRBJ2-5|TRBV18
TGTGCCAGCTCACCATTGGCAGCGGGGGGTTTGGAGACCCAGTACTTC
CASSPLAAGGLETQYF
>-|TRBD1|TRBJ1-4|TRBV7-9
TGTGCCAGCGGTTCCGGGACAGGGAACGAAAAACTGTTTTTT
CASGSGTGNEKLFF
>-|-|TRBJ1-2|TRBV9
TGTGCCAGCAGCGGACCCCCCCCCACCTTC
CASSGPPPTF